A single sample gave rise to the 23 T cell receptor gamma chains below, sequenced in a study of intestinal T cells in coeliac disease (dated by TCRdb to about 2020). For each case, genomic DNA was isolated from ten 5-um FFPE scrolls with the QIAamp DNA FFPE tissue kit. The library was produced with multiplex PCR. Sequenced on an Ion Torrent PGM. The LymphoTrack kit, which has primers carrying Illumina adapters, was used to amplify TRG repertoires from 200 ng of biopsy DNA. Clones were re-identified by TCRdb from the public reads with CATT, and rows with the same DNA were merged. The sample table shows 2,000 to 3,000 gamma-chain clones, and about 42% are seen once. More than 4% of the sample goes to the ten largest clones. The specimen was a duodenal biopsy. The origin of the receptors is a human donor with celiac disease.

CDR3 coding DNA: TGTGCTGCCCCCCCTTATTATAAGAAACTCTTT. It codes for CAAPPYYKKLF. The rearrangement joins TRGV10 to TRGJ1 or TRGJ2. TRGV10 is labeled an ORF, and its function is uncertain. The CDR3 has 11 residues. V lost 12 bases to trimming and J lost 3 bases; unmatched junction nucleotides: 6.

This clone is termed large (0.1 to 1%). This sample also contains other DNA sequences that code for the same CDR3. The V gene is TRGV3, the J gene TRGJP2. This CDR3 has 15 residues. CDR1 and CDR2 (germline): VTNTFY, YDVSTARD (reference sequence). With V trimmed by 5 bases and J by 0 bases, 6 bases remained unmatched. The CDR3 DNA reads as TGTGCCACCTGGGGAGTCTATAGTAGTGATTGGATCAAGACGTTT. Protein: CATWGVYSSDWIKTF.

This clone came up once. The chain's CDR3 is CATWERAGCTYYWIKTF. The CDR3 DNA is TGTGCCACCTGGGAGCGGGCAGGATGCACTTATTATTGGATCAAGACGTTT. This sequence joins TRGV2 and TRGJP2. The V gene's germline CDR1 is EGSNGY and CDR2 YDSYNSKV. V was clipped by 4 bases and J by 9 bases; unmatched bases: 20. This CDR3 is built from 17 residues.

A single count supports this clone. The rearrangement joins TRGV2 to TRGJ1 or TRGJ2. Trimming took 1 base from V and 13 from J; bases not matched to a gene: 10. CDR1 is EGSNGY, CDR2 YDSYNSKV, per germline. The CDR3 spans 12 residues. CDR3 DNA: TGTGCCACCTGGGACGGTCTTTCAAAAAAACTCTTT. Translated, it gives CATWDGLSKKLF.

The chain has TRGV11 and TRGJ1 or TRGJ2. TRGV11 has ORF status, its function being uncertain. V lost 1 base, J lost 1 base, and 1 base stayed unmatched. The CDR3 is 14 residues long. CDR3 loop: CACWIRQNYYKKLF. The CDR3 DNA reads TGTGCCTGCTGGATTAGGCAAAATTATTATAAGAAACTCTTT.

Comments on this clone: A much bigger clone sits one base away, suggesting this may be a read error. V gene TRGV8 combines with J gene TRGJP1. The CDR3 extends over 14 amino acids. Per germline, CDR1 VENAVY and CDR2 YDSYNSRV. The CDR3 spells CAAWDSSTGWFKIF. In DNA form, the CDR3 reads TGTGCCGCCTGGGATAGCTCCACTGGTTGGTTCAAGATATTT.

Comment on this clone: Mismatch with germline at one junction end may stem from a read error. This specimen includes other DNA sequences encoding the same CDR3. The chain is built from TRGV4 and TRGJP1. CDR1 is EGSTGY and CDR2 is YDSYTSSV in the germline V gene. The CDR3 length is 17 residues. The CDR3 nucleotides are TGTGCCACCTGCGACCGTCCTTCCCATACCACTGGCTGGTTCAAGATATTT. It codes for CATCDRPSHTTGWFKIF.

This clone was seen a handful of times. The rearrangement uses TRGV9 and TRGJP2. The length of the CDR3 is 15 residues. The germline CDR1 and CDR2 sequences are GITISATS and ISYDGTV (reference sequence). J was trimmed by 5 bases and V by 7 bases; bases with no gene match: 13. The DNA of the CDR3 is TGTGCCTTGTGCCTATCAGTCAAAAGTGATTGGATCAAGACGTTT. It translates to CALCLSVKSDWIKTF.

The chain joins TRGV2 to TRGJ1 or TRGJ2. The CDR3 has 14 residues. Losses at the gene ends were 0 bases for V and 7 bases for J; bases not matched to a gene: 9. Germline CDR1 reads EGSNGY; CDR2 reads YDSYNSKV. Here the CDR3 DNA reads TGTGCCACCTGGGACGGGCAGGTGAAGTATAAGAAACTCTTT. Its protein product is CATWDGQVKYKKLF.

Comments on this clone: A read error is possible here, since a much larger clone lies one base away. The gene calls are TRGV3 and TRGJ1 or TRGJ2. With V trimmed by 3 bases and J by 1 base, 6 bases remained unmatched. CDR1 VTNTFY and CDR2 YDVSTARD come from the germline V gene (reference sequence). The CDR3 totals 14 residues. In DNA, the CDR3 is TGTGCCACCTGGGACCTGGAAAATTATTATAAGAAACTCTTT. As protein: CATWDLENYYKKLF.

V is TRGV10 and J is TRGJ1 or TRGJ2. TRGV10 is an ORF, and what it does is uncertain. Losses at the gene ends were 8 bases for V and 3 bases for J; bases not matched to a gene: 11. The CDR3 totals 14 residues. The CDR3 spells CAAWDRAFYYKKLF. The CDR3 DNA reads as TGTGCTGCGTGGGATAGGGCATTTTATTATAAGAAACTCTTT.

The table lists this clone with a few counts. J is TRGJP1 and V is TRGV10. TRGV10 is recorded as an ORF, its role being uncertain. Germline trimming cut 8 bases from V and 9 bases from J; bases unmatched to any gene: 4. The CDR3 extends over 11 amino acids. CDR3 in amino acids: CAAWDRWFKIF. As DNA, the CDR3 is TGTGCTGCGTGGGATCGTTGGTTCAAGATATTT.

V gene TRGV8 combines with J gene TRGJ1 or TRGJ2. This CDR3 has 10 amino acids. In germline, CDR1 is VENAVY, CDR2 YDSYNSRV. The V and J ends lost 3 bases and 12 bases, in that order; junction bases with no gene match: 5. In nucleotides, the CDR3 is TGTGCCACCTGGGATGGGGGGAAACTCTTT. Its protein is CATWDGGKLF.

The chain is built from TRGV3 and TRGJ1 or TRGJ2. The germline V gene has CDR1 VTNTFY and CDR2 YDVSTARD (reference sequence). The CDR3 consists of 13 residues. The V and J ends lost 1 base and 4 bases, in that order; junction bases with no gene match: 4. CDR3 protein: CATWDSVYYKKLF. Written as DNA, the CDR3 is TGTGCCACCTGGGACAGCGTCTATTATAAGAAACTCTTT.

CDR3 residues: CATWDGRRFGIKTF. CDR3 DNA: TGTGCCACCTGGGACGGGCGAAGGTTTGGAATCAAGACGTTT. The rearrangement uses TRGV2 and TRGJP2. V lost 0 bases and J lost 14; bases outside the gene matches: 12. This CDR3 is 14 amino acids long. Germline V gene sequence: CDR1 EGSNGY, CDR2 YDSYNSKV.

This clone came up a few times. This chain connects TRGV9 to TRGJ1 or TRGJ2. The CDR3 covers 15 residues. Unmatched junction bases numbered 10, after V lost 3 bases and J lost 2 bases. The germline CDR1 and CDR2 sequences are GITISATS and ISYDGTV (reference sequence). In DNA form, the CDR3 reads TGTGCCTTGTGGGAGACCAGAAACTATTATTATAAGAAACTCTTT. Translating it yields CALWETRNYYYKKLF.

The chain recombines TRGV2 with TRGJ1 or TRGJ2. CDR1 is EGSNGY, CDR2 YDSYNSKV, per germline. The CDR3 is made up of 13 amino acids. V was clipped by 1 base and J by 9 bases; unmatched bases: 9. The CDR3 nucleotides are TGTGCCACCTGGGACGGCCTCCCGGGTAAGAAACTCTTT. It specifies CATWDGLPGKKLF.

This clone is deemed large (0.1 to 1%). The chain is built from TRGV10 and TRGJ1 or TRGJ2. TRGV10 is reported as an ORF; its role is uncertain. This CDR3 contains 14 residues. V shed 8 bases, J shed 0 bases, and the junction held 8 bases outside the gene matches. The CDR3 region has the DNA TGTGCTGCGTGGGGTCGCAAGAATTATTATAAGAAACTCTTT. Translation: CAAWGRKNYYKKLF.

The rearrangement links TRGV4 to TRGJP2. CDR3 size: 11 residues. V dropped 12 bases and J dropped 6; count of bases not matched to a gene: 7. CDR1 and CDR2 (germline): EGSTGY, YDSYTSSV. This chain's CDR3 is CAPLGDWIKTF. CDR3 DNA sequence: TGTGCCCCACTGGGTGATTGGATCAAGACGTTT.

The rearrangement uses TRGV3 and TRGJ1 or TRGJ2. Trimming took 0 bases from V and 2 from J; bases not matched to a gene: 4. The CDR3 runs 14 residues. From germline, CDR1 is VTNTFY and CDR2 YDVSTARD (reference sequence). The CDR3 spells CATWDRQDYYKKLF. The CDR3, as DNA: TGTGCCACCTGGGACAGGCAAGATTATTATAAGAAACTCTTT.

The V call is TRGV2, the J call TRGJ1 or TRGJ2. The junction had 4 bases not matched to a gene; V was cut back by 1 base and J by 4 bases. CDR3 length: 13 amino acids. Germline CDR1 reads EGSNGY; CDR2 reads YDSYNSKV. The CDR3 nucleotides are TGTGCCACCTGGGACGGTACATATTATAAGAAACTCTTT. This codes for CATWDGTYYKKLF.

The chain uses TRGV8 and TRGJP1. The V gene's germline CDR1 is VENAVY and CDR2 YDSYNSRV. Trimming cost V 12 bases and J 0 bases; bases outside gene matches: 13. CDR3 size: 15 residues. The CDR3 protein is CASKRNYTTGWFKIF. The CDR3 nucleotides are TGTGCCTCAAAGAGAAACTATACCACTGGTTGGTTCAAGATATTT.

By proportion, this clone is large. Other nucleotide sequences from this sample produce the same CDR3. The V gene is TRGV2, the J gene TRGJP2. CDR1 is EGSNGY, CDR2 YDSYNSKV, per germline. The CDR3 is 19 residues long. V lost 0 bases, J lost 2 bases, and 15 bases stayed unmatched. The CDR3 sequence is CATWDGPGETMSSDWIKTF. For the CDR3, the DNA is TGTGCCACCTGGGACGGGCCAGGAGAGACCATGAGTAGTGATTGGATCAAGACGTTT.